This entry features one TCR beta chain sequence. The sample comes from a study of T cell responses to AZD1222 COVID-19 vaccine. With 3 bases removed from V and 2 bases from J, the gap between germline ends came to 17 bases. In germline, CDR1 is SGHNT, CDR2 YYREEE (reference sequence). This CDR3 region has 16 residues. Measured with immunoSEQ multiplex PCR; TCRdb has only the in-frame clones, and not every one. The sample carries 110,000 or so clones, 70% to 90% recorded once. This TCR derives from an adult who received the AZD1222 COVID-19 vaccine. V gene TRBV5-4 combines with J gene TRBJ1-2, with D hard to call. This sample comprised peripheral blood, obtained 28 days after the second AZD1222 dose. CDR3 in DNA: TGTGCCAGCAGCTCGCCACGCAGGAGTCTCAACTATGGCTACACCTTC. As protein: CASSSPRRSLNYGYTF.